This T cell receptor (beta chain) is from a study of identifying expanded T cells in peripheral blood. Repertoires were generated with immunoSEQ multiplex PCR, while TCRdb's copy carries only in-frame clones and drops some. This table has about 100,000 clones, around nine tenths appearing once. Germline loops: CDR1 SEHNR, CDR2 FQNEAQ (reference sequence). CDR3 size: 17 residues. V was cut by 7 bases and J by 0 bases, with 19 bases left in between. No infections or other immune events were documented during collection. As for this clone: Its antigen remains unknown.

Findings and caveats of the study: Clone count variance between roughly 2-week samples rose with total template count. Roughly 1.2 clones differed between technical replicates, versus about 15 and 19 over time.

Sequenced sample: blood. This TCR derives from a person aged 18-69 years in good health. The gene calls are TRBV7-9 and TRBJ1-3; D is perhaps TRBD1 (5 bases). Here the CDR3 DNA reads TGTGCCAGCACTAAAACGGGGCGGGCCTTCTCTGGAAACACCATATATTTT. It yields the protein CASTKTGRAFSGNTIYF.